This paragraph covers one T cell receptor beta chain sequence. The target antigen is unknown. These data are taken from a study of blood T cells in healthy people across ages. Study observations and caveats: Compared with aged donors, long-lived donors showed fewer expanded clones, suggesting selection.

This CDR3 is built from 16 residues. V lost 2 bases, J lost 0 bases, and 13 bases lay in between. Germline lookup yields CDR1 MNHEY and CDR2 SVGAGI. It was with a sample-barcoded 5' primer and a J-beta primer mix that a second PCR of roughly 6 to 11 cycles was run. Every individual sample yielded 2.5 million or more paired-end reads (each containing CDR3). TCRdb recomputed calls from the 5' RACE reads with MiXCR, one row per CDR3 protein. The table has about 1.1 million distinct CDR3 sequences, approximately 38% seen once. The sequenced sample was blood. V gene TRBV6-5 combines with J gene TRBJ1-2; the D gene is possibly TRBD1 (6 bases). The TCR originated in a man between 18 and 29 years old in good health. CDR3: CASSYGGAVSNYGYTF. DNA of the CDR3: TGTGCCAGCAGTTACGGGGGGGCAGTGTCTAACTATGGCTACACCTTC.